This is a list of T cell receptor beta chains from one sample in a study of kidney transplant recipient with SARS-CoV-2 infection. TCRdb recomputed calls from the reads with MiXCR, one row per CDR3 protein. The sample includes fewer than 250,000 distinct CDR3 sequences, around 30% of them seen just once. The specimen comprised a blood sample, sampled at baseline and between days 110 and 120 from a kidney transplant recipient. The source of these receptors is a male patient in his thirties who had COVID-19 and was a kidney transplant recipient. The graft donor may be the source of some T cells. The CDR3 runs from the conserved cysteine through the conserved F or W. Not all rows give a size; the values are once, few, many and, for expanded clones, a class.

few	TRBJ2-5	TRBV5-1	CASSLELWETQYF
-	TRBJ2-1	TRBV7-9	CASSLALAGYYNEQFF
many	TRBJ2-7	TRBV6-5	CASSVLEDVRYEQYF
many	TRBJ2-7	TRBV29-1	CSVLISTGYEQYF
many	TRBJ1-2	TRBV29-1	CSVRWTAEGYFYGYTF
-	TRBJ1-2	TRBV10-1	CASSTTERSRKTYGYTF
many	TRBJ2-5	TRBV6-2/TRBV6-3	CASSYPVPETQYF
-	TRBJ2-3	TRBV21-1	CASSRGLATAMQDTQYF
few	TRBJ1-2	TRBV5-1	CASSEGSVRKTYGYTF
many	TRBJ1-4	TRBV20-1	CSARKAGAATNEKLFF
many	TRBJ2-7	TRBV6-2/TRBV6-3	CASRPGGSGSLQYF
many	TRBJ1-1	TRBV7-9	CASSLTGVRTEAFF
many	TRBJ1-4	TRBV7-2	CASSLVGGGGEKLFF
many	TRBJ2-6	TRBV5-1	CASSLDPPSSGANVLTF
many	TRBJ1-2	TRBV11-3	CASSIMCDLGKTYGYTF
-	TRBJ2-3	TRBV7-6	CASSLYSPDTQYF
many	TRBJ1-2	TRBV12-2	CASRAKLTPRKTYGYTF
many	TRBJ2-3	TRBV21-1	CASSTCIATVMQDTQYF
many	TRBJ1-5	TRBV7-2	CASSPADSLNQPQHF
many	TRBJ2-7	TRBV7-2	CASSPFQGPYEQYF
many	TRBJ1-2	TRBV7-6	CASSPHSESRKTYGYTF
many	TRBJ1-2	TRBV6-1	CASSIGGGGRKTYGYTF
-	TRBJ2-1	TRBV7-9	CASSLTLAGADLEQFF
many	TRBJ1-2	TRBV7-4	CASSGLCSARKTYGYTF
many	TRBJ1-2	TRBV7-2	CASSAVGRDGKTYGYTF
many	TRBJ1-1	TRBV6-5	CAGPPGRILNTEAFF
many	TRBJ2-1	TRBV10-3	CAISERGDFGYNEQFF
-	TRBJ1-2	TRBV10-2	CASSYISTSRKTYGYIF
many	TRBJ1-2	TRBV25-1	CASSVVPELGKTYGYTF
many	TRBJ2-6	TRBV28	CASRVQGSGANVLTF
many	TRBJ2-2	TRBV3-1	CASSRGVPISGLTGELFF
many	TRBJ1-4	TRBV18	CASSPPDRVNEKLFF
many	TRBJ2-7	TRBV11-2	CASSLGGTGTFSYEQYF
few	TRBJ2-3	TRBV7-9	CASSLVGDTKKTDTQYF
many	TRBJ1-5	TRBV7-2	CASSLVSVYSNQPQHF
many	TRBJ1-4	TRBV28	CASSLSGVGNEKLFF
-	TRBJ2-1	TRBV6-4	CAISDRDNNEQFF
many	TRBJ2-1	TRBV12-3/TRBV12-4	CASSPAGGGGEQFF
many	TRBJ1-2	TRBV16	CASSLVKVVRKTYGYTF
many	TRBJ2-2	TRBV6-5	CASSREGHGELFF
-	TRBJ1-2	TRBV7-9	CASSPGTGPYDYGYTF
many	TRBJ2-7	TRBV6-6	CASRNPGTSIYEQYF
many	TRBJ1-2	TRBV5-4	CASSLVGGGNYGYTF
many	TRBJ2-6	TRBV27	CASSYSGNRAANVLTF
many	TRBJ2-1	TRBV11-2	CASSSRLAGYEQFF
many	TRBJ2-7	TRBV4-2	CASSLTNPFYEQYF
few	TRBJ2-1	TRBV9	CASSVGGLDYNEQFF
many	TRBJ2-1	TRBV10-3	CAISESKESPSSYNEQFF
many	TRBJ2-7	TRBV6-5	CASSPGGRGEQYF
many	TRBJ2-2	TRBV9	CASSAGGRVTGELFF
many	TRBJ1-2	TRBV7-9	CASSNLLYHGKTYGYTF
many	TRBJ1-5	TRBV19	CASSIYTPGGFEPQHF
many	TRBJ2-2	TRBV19	CASSIGPPSGLRTGELFF